This TCR beta chain was sequenced in a study of blood T cells in healthy people across ages. Whole-study findings and limits: Naive T cell percentage showed a strong correlation with the diversity of TCR beta. The long-lived group displayed more naive CD4+ cells, plus higher diversity, than the aged donors did.

It was with a sample-barcoded 5' primer and a J-beta primer mix that a second PCR of about 6 to 12 cycles was run. TCRdb reprocessed the 5' RACE reads with MiXCR, giving one entry per CDR3 protein. Here the sample spans some 930,000 distinct CDR3 sequences, 25% to 35% being singletons. On this clonotype itself: The antigen is unknown.

The ends lost 5 bases at V and 0 bases at J; junction bases unmatched: 14. Germline V gene lookup returns CDR1 SGHRS and CDR2 YFSETQ. The CDR3 length is 18 residues. This sample also appeared in a second study, on T cells of mothers and their children. That work states: The study obtained over 8 million TCR beta CDR3 reads per mother and around 3 million per child. Related pairs of mothers and children showed slightly higher, non-significant overlap versus unrelated pairs.

The sequencing input was blood. V is TRBV5-1 and J is TRBJ2-1, with TRBD2 matching 7 bases. The sequence was collected from a woman aged 40 to 50 in good health. The CDR3 bases are TGCGCCAGCAGGGCGCGGGGGACCTCGAGGAGCTCCTACAATGAGCAGTTCTTC. Translating it yields CASRARGTSRSSYNEQFF.